This entry is about one T cell receptor beta chain. Its antigen is unknown. Per-base qualities were not stored, and no clone one base away is much larger. The library came from the immunoSEQ multiplex PCR assay. The table was pulled from immuneACCESS by TCRdb, which kept in-frame rearrangements only. Such tables lose some clones; where checked, under half of the loss comes from unresolved V genes, and the rest has no known cause. This sample holds hundreds of thousands of clones; 80% to 90% were observed only once. The ten largest clones represent under 0.01% of the sample. The data belong to a study of shared T cell receptors in the human thymus (dated by TCRdb to about 2021). For the study in its entirety: The study examined how self-reactive, shared T-cell receptor alpha chains are generated in the human thymus.

Trimming leaves V shorter by 4 bases and J shorter by 4 bases, with the junction holding 4 bases beyond the gene matches. Taken from the germline V gene, the CDR1 and CDR2 loops are MDHEN and SYDVKM. The CDR3 holds 14 amino acids from the cysteine to the phenylalanine. The DNA shown is the 42-base CDR3, in frame from base 1. This same sample was also part of a study on human thymus T cells. According to the second study: In Finland, the donors were immunologically healthy infants who were having open corrective cardiac surgery for congenital heart defects. Thymus tissue was obtained as surgical resects removed during corrective cardiac surgery. Both the thymic and the peripheral blood repertoires appeared to show biased V and J gene segment usage. The related research found that thymic TCR repertoires overlapped highly between unrelated individuals. TCR alpha and beta repertoires from about 8 infant thymus samples and four related peripheral blood samples were characterized in the study. The cohort included more than five male and a couple of female infants, with donor ages spanning 7 to 244 days. Thymocytes were released mechanically from tissue and stored at -70 °C as pellets of about 8.5-31 million cells. A QIAsymphony instrument was used to extract genomic DNA from frozen cell pellets. TCRB and TCRAD loci were amplified from a standardized quantity of quality-controlled genomic DNA using the immunoSEQ multiplex PCR assay. Amplicons spanned the V(D)J region at a length sufficient to cover the CDR3 and identify V and J genes. Through the commercial immunoSEQ service, the amplicons were sequenced on an Illumina platform. Primer bias and sequencing errors were corrected using previously described methods, and TCRAD and TCRB definitions followed the IMGT database. The repertoires were analysed using immunoSEQ Analyzer 3.0 and VDJTools for basic statistics, V/J segment usage, diversity estimates, rarefaction and pairwise overlap. Diversity was estimated with Chao1, ChaoE, Efron-Thisted, Shannon and inverse Simpson indices, and also on datasets down-sampled to the smallest sample. Repertoire overlap used strict matching of CDR3 nucleotide sequence, V gene and J gene, with Jaccard-based multidimensional scaling clustering. On average, thymus samples yielded hundreds of thousands of unique TCRB clonotypes, whereas blood samples yielded around 88,000.

The chain uses TRBV28 and TRBJ2-1, and 7 junction bases match TRBD2. The sequence was obtained from a boy younger than two with a congenital heart defect. Donor details come from another sample of the same person, matched by shared clones. The specimen sequenced was thymocytes. The bases are TGTGCCAGCAGTTCTAGCGGAGTATACAATGAGCAGTTCTTC. Translated, this gives CASSSSGVYNEQFF.